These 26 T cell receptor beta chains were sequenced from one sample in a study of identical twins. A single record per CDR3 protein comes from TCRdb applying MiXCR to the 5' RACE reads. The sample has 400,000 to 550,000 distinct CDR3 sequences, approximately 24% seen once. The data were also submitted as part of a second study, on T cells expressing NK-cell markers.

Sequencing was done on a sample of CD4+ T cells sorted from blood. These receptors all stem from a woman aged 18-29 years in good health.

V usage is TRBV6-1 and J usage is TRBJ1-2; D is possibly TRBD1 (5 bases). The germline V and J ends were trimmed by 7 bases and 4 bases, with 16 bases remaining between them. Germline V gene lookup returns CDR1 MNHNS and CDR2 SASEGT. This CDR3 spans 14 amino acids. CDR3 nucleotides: TGTGCCAGCAACCCGGACACCTGGGCCTATGGCTACACCTTC. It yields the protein CASNPDTWAYGYTF.

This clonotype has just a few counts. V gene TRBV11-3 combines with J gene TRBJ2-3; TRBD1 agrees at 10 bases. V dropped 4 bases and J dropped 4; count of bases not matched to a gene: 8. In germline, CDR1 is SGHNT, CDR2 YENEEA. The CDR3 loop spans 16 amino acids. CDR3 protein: CASSSAGTGVADTQYF. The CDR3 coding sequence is TGTGCCAGCAGCTCAGCCGGGACAGGGGTGGCAGATACGCAGTATTTT.

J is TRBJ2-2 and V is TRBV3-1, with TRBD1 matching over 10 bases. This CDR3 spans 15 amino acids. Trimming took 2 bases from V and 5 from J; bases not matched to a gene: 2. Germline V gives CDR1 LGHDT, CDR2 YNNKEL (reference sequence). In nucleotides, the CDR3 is TGTGCCAGCAGCCAAACGGGACAGGGGACCGGGGAGCTGTTTTTT. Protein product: CASSQTGQGTGELFF.

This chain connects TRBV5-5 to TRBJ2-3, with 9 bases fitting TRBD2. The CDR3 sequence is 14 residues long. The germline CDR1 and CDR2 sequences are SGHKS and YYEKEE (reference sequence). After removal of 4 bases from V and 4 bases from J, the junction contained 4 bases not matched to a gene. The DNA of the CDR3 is TGTGCCAGCAGCGTCCCTAGCGGGGCAGATACGCAGTATTTT. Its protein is CASSVPSGADTQYF.

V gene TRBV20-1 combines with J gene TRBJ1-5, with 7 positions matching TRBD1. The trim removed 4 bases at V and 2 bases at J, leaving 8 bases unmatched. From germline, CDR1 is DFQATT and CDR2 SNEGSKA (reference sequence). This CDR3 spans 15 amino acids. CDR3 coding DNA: TGCAGTGCTAACCAGGGGGTCGATGGCAATCAGCCCCAGCATTTT. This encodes CSANQGVDGNQPQHF.

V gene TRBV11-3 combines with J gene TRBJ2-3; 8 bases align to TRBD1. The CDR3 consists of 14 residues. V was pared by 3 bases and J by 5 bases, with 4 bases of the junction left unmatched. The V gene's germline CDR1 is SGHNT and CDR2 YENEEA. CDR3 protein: CASSFPGGGDTQYF. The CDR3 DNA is TGTGCCAGCAGCTTCCCAGGGGGCGGAGATACGCAGTATTTT.

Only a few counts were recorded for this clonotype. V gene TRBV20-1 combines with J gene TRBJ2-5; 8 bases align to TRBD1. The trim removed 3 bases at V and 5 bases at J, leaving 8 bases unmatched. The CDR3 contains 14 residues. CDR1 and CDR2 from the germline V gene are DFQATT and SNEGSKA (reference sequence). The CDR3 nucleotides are TGCAGTGCTAGTTTCAGGGGGCGCGGGGAGACCCAGTACTTC. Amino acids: CSASFRGRGETQYF.

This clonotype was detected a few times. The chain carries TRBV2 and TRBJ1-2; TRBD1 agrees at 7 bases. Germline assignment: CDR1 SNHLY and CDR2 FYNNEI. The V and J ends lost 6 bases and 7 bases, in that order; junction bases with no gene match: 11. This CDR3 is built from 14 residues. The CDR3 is CASRADRVRGGYTF. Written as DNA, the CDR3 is TGTGCCAGCAGGGCTGACAGGGTCCGAGGTGGCTACACCTTC. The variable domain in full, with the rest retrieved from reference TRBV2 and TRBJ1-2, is EPEVTQTPSHQVTQMGQEVILRCVPISNHLYFYWYRQILGQKVEFLVSFYNNEISEKSEIFDDQFSVERPDGSNFTLKIRSTKLEDSAMYFCASRADRVRGGYTFGSGTRLTVV.

CDR3 residues: CASSFGGDYEQYF. In nucleotides, the CDR3 is TGTGCCAGCAGTTTTGGAGGTGACTACGAGCAGTACTTC. The chain employs TRBV12-3 or TRBV12-4 and TRBJ2-7; D might be TRBD2 (5 bases). The CDR3 is 13 amino acids. V was pared by 3 bases and J by 3 bases, with 9 bases between.

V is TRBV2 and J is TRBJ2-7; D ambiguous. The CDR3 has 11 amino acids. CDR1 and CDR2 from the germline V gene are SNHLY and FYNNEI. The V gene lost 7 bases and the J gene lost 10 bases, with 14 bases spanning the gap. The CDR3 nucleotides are TGTGCCAGCACCGCCGGCAGAGTCCAGTACTTC. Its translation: CASTAGRVQYF.

The CDR3 bases are TGTGCCAGCAGGATGGACGGCTACAATGAGCAGTTCTTC. Protein: CASRMDGYNEQFF. This chain connects TRBV11-2 to TRBJ2-1; no definite D call. The germline gives CDR1 SGHAT, CDR2 FQNNGV. The CDR3 length is 13 residues. V was trimmed by 6 bases and J by 3 bases, leaving 9 bases between them.

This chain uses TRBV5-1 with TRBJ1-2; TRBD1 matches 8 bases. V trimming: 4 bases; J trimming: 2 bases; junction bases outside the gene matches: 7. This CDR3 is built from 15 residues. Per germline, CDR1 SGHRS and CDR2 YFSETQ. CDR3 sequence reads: CASSQGTGQNYGYTF. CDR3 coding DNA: TGCGCCAGCAGCCAGGGGACAGGCCAAAACTATGGCTACACCTTC.

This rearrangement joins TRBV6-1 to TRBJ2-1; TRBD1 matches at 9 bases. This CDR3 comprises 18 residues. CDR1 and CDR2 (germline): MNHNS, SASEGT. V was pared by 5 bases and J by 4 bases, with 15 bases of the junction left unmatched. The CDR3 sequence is CASSRDRAVRAGYNEQFF. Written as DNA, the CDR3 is TGTGCCAGCAGTCGGGACAGGGCCGTACGTGCCGGGTACAATGAGCAGTTCTTC.

The CDR3 protein is CASSLALAANTGELFF. The CDR3 DNA follows: TGCGCCAGCAGCTTGGCACTAGCGGCTAACACCGGGGAGCTGTTTTTT. This sequence joins TRBV5-1 and TRBJ2-2; 8 bases map to TRBD2. Germline V gives CDR1 SGHRS, CDR2 YFSETQ. The CDR3 has 16 amino acids. V lost 0 bases, J lost 2 bases, and 3 bases stayed unmatched. The whole variable domain, filled in from reference TRBV5-1 and TRBJ2-2, reads KAGVTQTPRYLIKTRGQQVTLSCSPISGHRSVSWYQQTPGQGLQFLFEYFSETQRNKGNFPGRFSGRQFSNSRSEMNVSTLELGDSALYLCASSLALAANTGELFFGEGSRLTVL.

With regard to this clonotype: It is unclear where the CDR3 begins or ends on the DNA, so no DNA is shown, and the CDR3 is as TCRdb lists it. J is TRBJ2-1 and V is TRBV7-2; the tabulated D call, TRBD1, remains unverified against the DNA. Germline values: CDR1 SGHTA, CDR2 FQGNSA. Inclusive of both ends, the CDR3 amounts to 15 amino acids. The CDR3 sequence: CASSLVGPGAGASFF.

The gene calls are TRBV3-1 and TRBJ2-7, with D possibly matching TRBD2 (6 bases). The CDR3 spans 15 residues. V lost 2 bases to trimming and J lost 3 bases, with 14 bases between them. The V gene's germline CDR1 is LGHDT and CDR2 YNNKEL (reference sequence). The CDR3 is CASSQMVGGLYEQYF. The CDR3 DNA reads TGTGCCAGCAGCCAAATGGTGGGGGGACTCTACGAGCAGTACTTC.

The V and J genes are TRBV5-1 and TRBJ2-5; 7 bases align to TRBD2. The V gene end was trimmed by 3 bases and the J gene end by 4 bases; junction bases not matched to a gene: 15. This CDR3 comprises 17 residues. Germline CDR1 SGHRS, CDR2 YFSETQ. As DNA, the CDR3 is TGCGCCAGCAGCTCCTATGGGCGGCTAGCGGAAATAGAGACCCAGTACTTC. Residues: CASSSYGRLAEIETQYF.

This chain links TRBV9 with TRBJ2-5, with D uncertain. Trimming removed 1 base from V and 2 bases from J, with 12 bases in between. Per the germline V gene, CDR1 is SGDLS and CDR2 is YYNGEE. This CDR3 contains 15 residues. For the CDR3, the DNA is TGTGCCAGCAGCGTAACATCCCGGATGCAAGAGACCCAGTACTTC. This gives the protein CASSVTSRMQETQYF.

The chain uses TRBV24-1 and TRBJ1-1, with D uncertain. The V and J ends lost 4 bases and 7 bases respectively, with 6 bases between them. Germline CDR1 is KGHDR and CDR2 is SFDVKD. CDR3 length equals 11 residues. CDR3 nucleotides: TGTGCCACCAGTGAGCAGTATGAAGCTTTCTTT. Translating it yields CATSEQYEAFF.

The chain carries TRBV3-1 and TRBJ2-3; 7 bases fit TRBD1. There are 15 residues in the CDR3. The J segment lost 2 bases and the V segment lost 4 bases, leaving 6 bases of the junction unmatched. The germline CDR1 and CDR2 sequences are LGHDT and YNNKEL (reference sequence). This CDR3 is CASSLGQVYTDTQYF. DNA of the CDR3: TGTGCCAGCAGCCTCGGACAGGTTTACACAGATACGCAGTATTTT.

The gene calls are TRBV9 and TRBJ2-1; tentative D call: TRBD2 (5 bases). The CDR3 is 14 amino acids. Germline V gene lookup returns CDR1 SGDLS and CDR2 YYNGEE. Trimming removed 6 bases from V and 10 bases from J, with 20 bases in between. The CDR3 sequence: CASTRTGMGREQFF. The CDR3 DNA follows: TGTGCCAGCACCAGGACCGGGATGGGCAGGGAGCAGTTCTTC.

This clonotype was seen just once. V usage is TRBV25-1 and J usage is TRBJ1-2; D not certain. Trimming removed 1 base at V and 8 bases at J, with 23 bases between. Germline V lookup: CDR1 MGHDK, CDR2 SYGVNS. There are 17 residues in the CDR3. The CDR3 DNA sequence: TGTGCCAGCAGTGAATCCTTCGGGCCTGTAGTGGGCCGGGGCTACACCTTC. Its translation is CASSESFGPVVGRGYTF.

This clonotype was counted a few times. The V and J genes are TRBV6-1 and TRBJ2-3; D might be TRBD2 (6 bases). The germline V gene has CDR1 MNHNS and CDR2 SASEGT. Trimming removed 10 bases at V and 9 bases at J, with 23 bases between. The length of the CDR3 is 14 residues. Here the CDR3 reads CATTPGLVSHTQYF. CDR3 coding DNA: TGTGCCACAACCCCGGGACTCGTGTCCCACACGCAGTATTTT.

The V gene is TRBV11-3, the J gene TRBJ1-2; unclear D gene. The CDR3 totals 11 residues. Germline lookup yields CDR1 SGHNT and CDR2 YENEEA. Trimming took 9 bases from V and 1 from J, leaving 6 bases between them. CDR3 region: CARNRNYGYTF. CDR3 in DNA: TGTGCCAGGAATCGTAACTATGGCTACACCTTC.

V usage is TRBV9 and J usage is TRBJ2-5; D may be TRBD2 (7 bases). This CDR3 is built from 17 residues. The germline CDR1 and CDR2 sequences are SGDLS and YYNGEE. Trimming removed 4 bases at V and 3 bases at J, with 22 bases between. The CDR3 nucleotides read TGTGCCAGCAGCTCAGGGGTGACTAGCACCCAAGAAGAGACCCAGTACTTC. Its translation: CASSSGVTSTQEETQYF.

In DNA form, the CDR3 reads TGTGCCAGCAAACACGAGGCGGGGGTAGAAAACATTCAGTACTTC. Its translation: CASKHEAGVENIQYF. This chain connects TRBV2 to TRBJ2-4, with 7 bases lining up with TRBD2. The CDR3 is 15 amino acids. Trimming cost V 7 bases and J 5 bases; bases outside gene matches: 11. Germline assignment: CDR1 SNHLY and CDR2 FYNNEI.